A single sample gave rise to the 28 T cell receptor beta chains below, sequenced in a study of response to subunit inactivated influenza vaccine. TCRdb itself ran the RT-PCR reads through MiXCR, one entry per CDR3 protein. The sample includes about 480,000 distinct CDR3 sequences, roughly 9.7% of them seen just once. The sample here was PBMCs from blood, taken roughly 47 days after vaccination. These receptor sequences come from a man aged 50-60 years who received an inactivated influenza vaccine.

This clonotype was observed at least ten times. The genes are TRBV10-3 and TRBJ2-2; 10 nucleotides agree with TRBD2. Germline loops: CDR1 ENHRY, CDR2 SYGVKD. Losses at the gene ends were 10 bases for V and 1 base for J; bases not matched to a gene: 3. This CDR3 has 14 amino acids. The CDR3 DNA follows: TGTGCCACGGGACTAGCGAAGAACACCGGGGAGCTGTTTTTT. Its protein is CATGLAKNTGELFF.

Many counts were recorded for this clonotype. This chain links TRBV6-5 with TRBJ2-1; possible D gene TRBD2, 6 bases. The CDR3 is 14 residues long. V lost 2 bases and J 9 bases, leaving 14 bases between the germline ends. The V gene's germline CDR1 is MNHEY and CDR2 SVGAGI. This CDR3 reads CASSYRGASTEQFF. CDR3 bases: TGTGCCAGCAGTTACCGCGGGGCCTCGACTGAGCAGTTCTTC.

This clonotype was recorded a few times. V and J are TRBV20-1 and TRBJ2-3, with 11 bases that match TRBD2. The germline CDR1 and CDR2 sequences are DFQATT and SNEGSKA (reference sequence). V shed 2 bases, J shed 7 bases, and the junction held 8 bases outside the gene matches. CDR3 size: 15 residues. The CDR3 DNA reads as TGCAGTGCTAGACAACTAGCGGGAGCATCCTATACGCAGTATTTT. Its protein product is CSARQLAGASYTQYF.

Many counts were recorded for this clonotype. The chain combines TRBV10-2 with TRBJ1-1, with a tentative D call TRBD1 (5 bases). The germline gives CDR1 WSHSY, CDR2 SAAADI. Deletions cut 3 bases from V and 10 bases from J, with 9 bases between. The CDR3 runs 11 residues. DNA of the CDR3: TGCGCCAGCAGTGATGGGGGTATAGCTTTCTTT. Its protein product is CASSDGGIAFF.

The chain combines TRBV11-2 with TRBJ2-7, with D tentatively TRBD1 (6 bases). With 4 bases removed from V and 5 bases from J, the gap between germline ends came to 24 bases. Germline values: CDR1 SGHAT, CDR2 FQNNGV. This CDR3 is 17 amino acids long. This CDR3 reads CASSSIKSGTKFHEQYF. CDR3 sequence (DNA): TGTGCCAGCAGCTCCATCAAGTCCGGGACAAAGTTCCACGAGCAGTACTTC.

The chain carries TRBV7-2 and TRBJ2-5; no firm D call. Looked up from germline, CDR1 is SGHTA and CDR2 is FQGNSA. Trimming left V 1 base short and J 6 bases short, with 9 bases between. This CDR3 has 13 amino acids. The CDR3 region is CASSLGDGQTQYF. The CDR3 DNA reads TGTGCCAGCAGCTTAGGAGATGGCCAGACCCAGTACTTC.

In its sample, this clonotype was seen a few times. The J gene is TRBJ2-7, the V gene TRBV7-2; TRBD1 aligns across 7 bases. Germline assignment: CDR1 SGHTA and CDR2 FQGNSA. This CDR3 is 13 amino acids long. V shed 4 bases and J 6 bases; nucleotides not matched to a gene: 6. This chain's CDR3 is CASSSQDRTEQYF. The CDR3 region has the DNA TGTGCCAGCAGCTCCCAGGACAGGACCGAGCAGTACTTC.

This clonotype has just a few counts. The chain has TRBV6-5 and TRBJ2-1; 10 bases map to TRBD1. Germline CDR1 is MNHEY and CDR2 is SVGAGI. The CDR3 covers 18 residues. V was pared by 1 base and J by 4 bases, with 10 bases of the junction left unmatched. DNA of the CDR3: TGTGCCAGCAGTTACTTTAACCGGGACAGGGGATTTTACAATGAGCAGTTCTTC. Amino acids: CASSYFNRDRGFYNEQFF.

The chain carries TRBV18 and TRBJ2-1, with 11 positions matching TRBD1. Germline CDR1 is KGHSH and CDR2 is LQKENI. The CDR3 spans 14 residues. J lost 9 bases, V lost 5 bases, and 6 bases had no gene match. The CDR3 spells CASSSRTGGLEQFF. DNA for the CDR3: TGTGCCAGCTCATCAAGGACAGGGGGCCTTGAGCAGTTCTTC.

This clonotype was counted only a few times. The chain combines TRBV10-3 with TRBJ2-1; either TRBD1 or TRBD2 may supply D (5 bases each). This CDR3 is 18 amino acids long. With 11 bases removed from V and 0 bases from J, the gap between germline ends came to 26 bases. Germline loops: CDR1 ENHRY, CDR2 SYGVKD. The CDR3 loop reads CAAGGTTQPSSSYNEQFF. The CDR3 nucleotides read TGTGCCGCGGGTGGGACCACCCAGCCGAGTAGCTCCTACAATGAGCAGTTCTTC.

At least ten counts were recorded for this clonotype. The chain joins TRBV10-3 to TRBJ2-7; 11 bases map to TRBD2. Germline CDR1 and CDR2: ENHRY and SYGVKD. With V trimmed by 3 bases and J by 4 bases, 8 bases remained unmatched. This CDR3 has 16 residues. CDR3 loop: CAISDWGLAAQYEQYF. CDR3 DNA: TGTGCCATCAGTGACTGGGGACTAGCGGCGCAATACGAGCAGTACTTC.

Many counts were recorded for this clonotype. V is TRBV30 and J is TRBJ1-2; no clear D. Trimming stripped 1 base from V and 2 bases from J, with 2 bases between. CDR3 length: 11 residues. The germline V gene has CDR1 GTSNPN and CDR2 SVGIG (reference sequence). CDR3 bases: TGTGCCTGGAGTGAAAACTATGGCTACACCTTC. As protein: CAWSENYGYTF.

In DNA, the CDR3 is TGTGCCAGCAGCTTAGGCAGGGCTAGCACAGATACGCAGTATTTT. It codes for CASSLGRASTDTQYF. The rearrangement links TRBV11-3 to TRBJ2-3, with D perhaps matching TRBD1 (5 bases). V lost 1 base and J 0 bases, leaving 8 bases between the germline ends. Germline V gene sequence: CDR1 SGHNT, CDR2 YENEEA. The CDR3 runs to 15 residues.

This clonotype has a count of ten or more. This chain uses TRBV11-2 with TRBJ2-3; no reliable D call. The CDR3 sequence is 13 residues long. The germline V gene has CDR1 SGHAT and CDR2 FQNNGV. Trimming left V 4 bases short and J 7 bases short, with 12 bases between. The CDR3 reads CASSSPLSNTQYF. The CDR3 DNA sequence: TGTGCCAGCAGCTCCCCCCTGTCAAATACGCAGTATTTT.

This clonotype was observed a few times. CDR3 residues: CASSQDLQGYSTGELFF. In DNA, the CDR3 is TGCGCCAGCAGCCAAGATCTACAGGGGTATAGCACCGGGGAGCTGTTTTTT. The gene calls are TRBV4-3 and TRBJ2-2; 7 bases line up with TRBD1. Unmatched junction bases numbered 8, after V lost 0 bases and J lost 4 bases. Per the germline V gene, CDR1 is LGHNA and CDR2 is YSLEER. The CDR3 totals 17 residues.

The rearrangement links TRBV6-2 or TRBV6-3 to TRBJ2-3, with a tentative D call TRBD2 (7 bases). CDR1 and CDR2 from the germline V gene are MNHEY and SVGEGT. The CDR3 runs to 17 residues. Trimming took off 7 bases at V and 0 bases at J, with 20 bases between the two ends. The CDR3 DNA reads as TGTGCCAGCACCCCCCTCGGGGGGCGAGCGAGCACAGATACGCAGTATTTT. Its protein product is CASTPLGGRASTDTQYF.

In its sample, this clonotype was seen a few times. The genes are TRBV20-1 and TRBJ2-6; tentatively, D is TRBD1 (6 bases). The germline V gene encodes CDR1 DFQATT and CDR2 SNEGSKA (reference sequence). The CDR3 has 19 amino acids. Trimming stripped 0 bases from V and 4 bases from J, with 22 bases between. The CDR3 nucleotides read TGCAGTGCTAGAGATCTGGACAGTCGTGTATTCTCCGGGGCCAACGTCCTGACTTTC. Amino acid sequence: CSARDLDSRVFSGANVLTF.

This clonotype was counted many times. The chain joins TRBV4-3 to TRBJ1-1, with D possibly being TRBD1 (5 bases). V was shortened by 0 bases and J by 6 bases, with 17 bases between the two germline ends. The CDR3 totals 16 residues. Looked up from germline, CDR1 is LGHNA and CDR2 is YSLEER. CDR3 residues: CASSQDLGGSTAEAFF. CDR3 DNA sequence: TGCGCCAGCAGCCAAGACTTGGGGGGTTCGACCGCTGAAGCTTTCTTT.

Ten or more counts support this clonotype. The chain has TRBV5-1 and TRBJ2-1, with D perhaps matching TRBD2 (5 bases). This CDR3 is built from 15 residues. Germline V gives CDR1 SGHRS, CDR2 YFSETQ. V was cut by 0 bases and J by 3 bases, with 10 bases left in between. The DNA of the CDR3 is TGCGCCAGCAGCTTGGACGGGATAAGCTACAATGAGCAGTTCTTC. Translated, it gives CASSLDGISYNEQFF.

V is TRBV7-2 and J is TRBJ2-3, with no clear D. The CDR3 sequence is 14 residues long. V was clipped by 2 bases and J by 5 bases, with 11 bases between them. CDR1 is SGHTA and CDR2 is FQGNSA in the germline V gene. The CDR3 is CASSLRAGGDTQYF. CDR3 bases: TGTGCCAGCAGCTTACGAGCCGGTGGAGATACGCAGTATTTT.

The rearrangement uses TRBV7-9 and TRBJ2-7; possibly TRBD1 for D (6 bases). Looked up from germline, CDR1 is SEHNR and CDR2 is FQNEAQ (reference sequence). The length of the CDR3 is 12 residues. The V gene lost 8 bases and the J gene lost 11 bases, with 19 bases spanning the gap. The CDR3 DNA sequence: TGTGCCAGCTCAACCCAGGGGTTTTTAGAGTACTTC. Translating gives CASSTQGFLEYF.

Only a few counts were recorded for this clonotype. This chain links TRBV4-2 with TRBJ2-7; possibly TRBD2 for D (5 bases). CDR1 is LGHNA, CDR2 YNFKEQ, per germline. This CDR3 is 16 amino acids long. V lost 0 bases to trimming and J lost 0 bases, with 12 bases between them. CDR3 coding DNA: TGTGCCAGCAGCCAAGATCTCCAAGGGAGCTCCTACGAGCAGTACTTC. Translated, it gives CASSQDLQGSSYEQYF.

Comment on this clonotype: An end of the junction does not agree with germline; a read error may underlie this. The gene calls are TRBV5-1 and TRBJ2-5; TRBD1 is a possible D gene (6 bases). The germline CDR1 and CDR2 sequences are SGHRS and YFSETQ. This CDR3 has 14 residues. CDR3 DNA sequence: TGCGTCAGCAGCTTGGCCGCAGGGGAGGAGACCCAGTACTTC. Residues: CVSSLAAGEETQYF. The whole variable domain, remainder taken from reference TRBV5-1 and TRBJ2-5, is KAGVTQTPRYLIKTRGQQVTLSCSPISGHRSVSWYQQTPGQGLQFLFEYFSETQRNKGNFPGRFSGRQFSNSRSEMNVSTLELGDSALYLCVSSLAAGEETQYFGPGTRLLVL.

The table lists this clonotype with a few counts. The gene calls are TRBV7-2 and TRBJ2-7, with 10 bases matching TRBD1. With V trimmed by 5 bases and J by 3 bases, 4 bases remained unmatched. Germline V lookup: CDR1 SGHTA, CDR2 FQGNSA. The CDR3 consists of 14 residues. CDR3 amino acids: CASSTWTGGYEQYF. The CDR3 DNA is TGTGCCAGCAGCACCTGGACAGGGGGCTACGAGCAGTACTTC. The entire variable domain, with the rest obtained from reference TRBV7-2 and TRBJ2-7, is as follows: GAGVSQSPSNKVTEKGKDVELRCDPISGHTALYWYRQSLGQGLEFLIYFQGNSAPDKSGLPSDRFSAERTGGSVSTLTIQRTQQEDSAVYLCASSTWTGGYEQYFGPGTRLTVT.

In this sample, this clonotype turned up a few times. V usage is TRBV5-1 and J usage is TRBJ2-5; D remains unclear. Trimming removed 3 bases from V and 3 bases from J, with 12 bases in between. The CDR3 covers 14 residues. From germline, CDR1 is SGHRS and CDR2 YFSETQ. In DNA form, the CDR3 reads TGCGCCAGCAGCTGGGGTGGTCAGAAAGAGACCCAGTACTTC. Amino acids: CASSWGGQKETQYF. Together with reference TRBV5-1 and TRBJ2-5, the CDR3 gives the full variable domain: KAGVTQTPRYLIKTRGQQVTLSCSPISGHRSVSWYQQTPGQGLQFLFEYFSETQRNKGNFPGRFSGRQFSNSRSEMNVSTLELGDSALYLCASSWGGQKETQYFGPGTRLLVL.

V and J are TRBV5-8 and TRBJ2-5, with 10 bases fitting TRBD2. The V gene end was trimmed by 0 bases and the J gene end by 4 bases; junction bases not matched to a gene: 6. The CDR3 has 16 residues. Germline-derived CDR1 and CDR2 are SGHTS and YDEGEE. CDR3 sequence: CASSLERGGAAETQYF. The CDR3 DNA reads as TGTGCCAGCAGCTTGGAGCGGGGGGGCGCAGCAGAGACCCAGTACTTC.

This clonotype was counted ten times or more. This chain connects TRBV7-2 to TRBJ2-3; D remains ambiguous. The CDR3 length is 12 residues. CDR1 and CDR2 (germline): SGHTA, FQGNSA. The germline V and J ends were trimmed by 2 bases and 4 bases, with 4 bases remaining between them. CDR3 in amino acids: CASSLNADTQYF. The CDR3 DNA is TGTGCCAGCAGCTTAAATGCAGATACGCAGTATTTT.

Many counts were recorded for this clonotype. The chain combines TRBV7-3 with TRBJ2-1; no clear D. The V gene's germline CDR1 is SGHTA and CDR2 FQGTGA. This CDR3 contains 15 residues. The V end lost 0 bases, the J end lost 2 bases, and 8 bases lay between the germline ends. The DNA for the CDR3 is TGTGCCAGCAGCTTAACTAGAAATACCTACAATGAGCAGTTCTTC. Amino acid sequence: CASSLTRNTYNEQFF.